The subject of this entry is one TCR beta chain. The data were produced by immunoSEQ multiplex PCR, yet TCRdb's version contains in-frame clones alone and is incomplete. The table lists under 250,000 clones, 85% to 95% of them singletons. The data are from a study of blood T cell repertoires in COVID-19. Looked up from germline, CDR1 is GTSNPN and CDR2 is SVGIG (reference sequence). This CDR3 is built from 13 residues. The sequence derives from a man aged 25 to 45 with COVID-19, enrolled during active disease. The material sequenced was peripheral blood. This chain uses TRBV30 with TRBJ1-3, with a possible D match to TRBD1 (5 bases). This CDR3 reads CALQVISGNTIYF. In DNA, the CDR3 is TGTGCATTACAGGTTATCTCTGGAAACACCATATATTTT. Combining the CDR3 with reference TRBV30 and TRBJ1-3 gives the whole variable domain SQTIHQWPATLVQPVGSPLSLECTVEGTSNPNLYWYRQAAGRGLQLLFYSVGIGQISSEVPQNLSASRPQDRQFILSSKKLLLSDSGFYLCALQVISGNTIYFGEGSWLTVV.